This T cell receptor (beta chain) is drawn from a study of blood T cell repertoires in COVID-19. Study in general: Acute and convalescent COVID-19 samples came from the United States, Italy and Spain.

Per the original methods: Amplified reference gene primers provided the basis for estimating nucleated cell counts. Measured with immunoSEQ multiplex PCR; TCRdb has only the in-frame clones, and not every one. From that table come the V and J calls and clone size; the DNA was used to work out D and trimming. Of 190,000 or so clones listed, 86% are singletons. Germline CDR1 and CDR2: KGHSH and LQKENI. Trimming cost V 1 base and J 0 bases; bases outside gene matches: 13. The CDR3 is 20 amino acids. Recruitment covered 20 to 25 US areas and drew participants whose ages spanned roughly 18 to 95 years. Allocation to cohorts depended on clinical history reported by the participants.

The chain uses TRBV18 and TRBJ1-3, with 9 nucleotides matching TRBD1. This TCR was sampled from a woman under 40 who had recovered from COVID-19. The sample was PBMCs or T cells enriched from blood (not recorded which). The CDR3 here is CASSPLPSMGQGNSGNTIYF. CDR3 DNA: TGTGCCAGCTCACCACTACCGTCGATGGGACAGGGCAACTCTGGAAACACCATATATTTT.